This T cell receptor (beta chain) was recovered during a study of T-cell reconstitution after alpha-beta-depleted transplantation in children. This CDR3 comprises 14 residues. Trimming removed 3 bases at V and 10 bases at J, with 16 bases between. The authors prepared the TCRbeta library with unique molecular identifiers. TCRdb ran MiXCR on the PCR reads and lists one entry per CDR3 protein. The table lists hundreds of thousands of distinct CDR3 sequences, around 19% of them singletons. Sequencing was performed on PBMCs from the stem cell graft donor, taken from the stem cell graft. This clonotype was obtained from a human donor who donated a stem cell graft to a child with acute lymphoblastic leukemia. The rearrangement links TRBV12-3 or TRBV12-4 to TRBJ2-1; D gene uncertain. As DNA, the CDR3 is TGTGCCAGCAGTTTCCGGCCCCCTCGAAACGAGCAGTTCTTC. Translation gives CASSFRPPRNEQFF.